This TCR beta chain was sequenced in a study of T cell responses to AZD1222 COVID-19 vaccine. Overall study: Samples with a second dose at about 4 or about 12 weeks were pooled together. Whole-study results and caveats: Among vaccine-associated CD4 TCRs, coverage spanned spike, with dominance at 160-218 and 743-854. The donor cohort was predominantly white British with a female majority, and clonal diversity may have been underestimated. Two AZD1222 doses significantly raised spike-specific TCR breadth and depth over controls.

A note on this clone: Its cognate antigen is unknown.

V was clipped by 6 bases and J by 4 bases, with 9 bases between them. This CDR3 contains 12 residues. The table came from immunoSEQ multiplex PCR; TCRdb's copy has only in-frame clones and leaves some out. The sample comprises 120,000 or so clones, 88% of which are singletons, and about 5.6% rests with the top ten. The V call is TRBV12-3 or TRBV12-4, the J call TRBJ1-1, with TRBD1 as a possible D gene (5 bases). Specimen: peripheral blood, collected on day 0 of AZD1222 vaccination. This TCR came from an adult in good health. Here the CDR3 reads CASRGRATEAFF. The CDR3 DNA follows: TGTGCCAGCAGGGGCAGGGCCACTGAAGCTTTCTTT.